Sequencing of this T cell receptor (beta chain) was carried out in a study of cytomegalovirus exposure and HLA in healthy donors. The wider study: Earlier, fewer than 140 million unique TCR beta sequences were recovered from about 179 million T cells by an analysis.

PCR employed 60 Vbeta and 13 Jbeta primers. Profiled with immunoSEQ multiplex PCR; TCRdb holds only in-frame clones, not every one. Among 75,000 to 100,000 clones, around 82% were seen once, and the ten largest hold around 3.5%. A word on this clone: Its antigen remains unidentified.

The CDR3 sequence is 17 residues long. V gave up 6 bases and J gave up 0 bases, with 17 bases separating them. Germline CDR1 MGHDK, CDR2 SYGVNS. Study results and limitations: Reports described diagnosis of cytomegalovirus status by the classifier as highly specific and sensitive. What a later analysis reportedly showed was that an Asian-associated ancestry cluster had fewer N-insertions than the approximately 670-donor mean. Segments of the TCR beta V type were, in most cases, productive about 87% or about 30% of the time in an earlier analysis.

The chain carries TRBV25-1 and TRBJ2-2, with D possibly TRBD1 on 5 matching bases. Sequencing input: PBMCs. The receptor's source is a man in his forties in good health and CMV-seronegative. The CDR3 DNA reads as TGTGCCAGCAGACCTACCTTGGGGCCACCGAACACCGGGGAGCTGTTTTTT. This sequence encodes CASRPTLGPPNTGELFF.